This record covers a single T cell receptor beta chain. Trimming removed 0 bases from V and 3 bases from J, with 11 bases in between. This CDR3 spans 15 amino acids. Per the germline V gene, CDR1 is LGHNA and CDR2 is YNFKEQ. Original processing methods: Researchers report that nucleated cell counts were estimated from reference gene primer amplification. Repertoires were generated with immunoSEQ multiplex PCR, while TCRdb's copy carries only in-frame clones and drops some. Clone size and V and J calls were adopted from that table, with D and trimming inferred from the DNA. The sample lists around 20,000 clones; 75% to 95% were seen once. The data belong to a study of blood T cell repertoires in COVID-19. Overall study: Samples representing acute and convalescent COVID-19 were sourced from the United States, Italy and Spain. T cells, B-cell-depleted T cells, or PBMCs supplied cDNA or gDNA.

The gene calls are TRBV4-2 and TRBJ1-2, with a tentative D call TRBD1 (6 bases). What was sequenced was peripheral blood. This sequence originates from a man between 65 and 85 years old with active COVID-19. This CDR3 reads CASSQDPGADYGYTF. CDR3 sequence (DNA): TGTGCCAGCAGCCAAGATCCAGGGGCGGACTATGGCTACACCTTC.